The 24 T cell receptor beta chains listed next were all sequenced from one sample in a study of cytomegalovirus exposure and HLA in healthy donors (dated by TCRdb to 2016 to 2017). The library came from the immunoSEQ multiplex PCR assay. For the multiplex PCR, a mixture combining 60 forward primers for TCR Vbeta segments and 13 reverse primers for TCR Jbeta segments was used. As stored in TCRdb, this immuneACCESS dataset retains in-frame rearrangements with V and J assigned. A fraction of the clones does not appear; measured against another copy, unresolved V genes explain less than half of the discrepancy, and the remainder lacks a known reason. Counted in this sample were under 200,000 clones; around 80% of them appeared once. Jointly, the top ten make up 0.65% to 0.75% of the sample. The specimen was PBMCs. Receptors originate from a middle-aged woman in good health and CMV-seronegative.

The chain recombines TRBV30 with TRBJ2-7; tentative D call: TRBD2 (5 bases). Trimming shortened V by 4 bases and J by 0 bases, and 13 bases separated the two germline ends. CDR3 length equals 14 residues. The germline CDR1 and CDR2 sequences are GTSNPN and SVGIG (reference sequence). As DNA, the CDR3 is TGTGCCTGGAATTCGGACTGGAGCTCCTACGAGCAGTACTTC. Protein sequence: CAWNSDWSSYEQYF.

The CDR3 spells CASSITREQFF. CDR3 nucleotides: TGTGCCAGCAGCATAACCCGGGAGCAGTTCTTC. The chain recombines TRBV5-6 with TRBJ2-1; D is ambiguous. Trimming left V 4 bases short and J 10 bases short, with 9 bases between. This CDR3 has 11 residues. Germline V gene lookup returns CDR1 SGHDT and CDR2 YYEEEE.

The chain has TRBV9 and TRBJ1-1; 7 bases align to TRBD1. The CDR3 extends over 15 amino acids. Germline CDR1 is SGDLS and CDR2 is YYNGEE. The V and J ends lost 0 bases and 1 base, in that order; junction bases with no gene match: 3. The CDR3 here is CASSVGHRGNTEAFF. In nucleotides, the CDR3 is TGTGCCAGCAGCGTAGGGCACAGGGGGAACACTGAAGCTTTCTTT.

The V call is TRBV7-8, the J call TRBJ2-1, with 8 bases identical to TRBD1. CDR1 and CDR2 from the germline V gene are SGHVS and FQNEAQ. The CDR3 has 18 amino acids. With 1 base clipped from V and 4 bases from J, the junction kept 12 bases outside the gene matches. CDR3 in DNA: TGTGCCAGCAGCTTAGAGGGGCCGGGACAGGTCCCTTACAATGAGCAGTTCTTC. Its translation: CASSLEGPGQVPYNEQFF.

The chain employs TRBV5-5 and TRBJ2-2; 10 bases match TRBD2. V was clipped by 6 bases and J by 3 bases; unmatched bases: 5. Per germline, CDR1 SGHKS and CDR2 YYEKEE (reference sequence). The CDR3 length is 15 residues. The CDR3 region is CASKWTSGDTGELFF. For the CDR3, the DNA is TGTGCCAGCAAATGGACTAGCGGCGACACCGGGGAGCTGTTTTTT.

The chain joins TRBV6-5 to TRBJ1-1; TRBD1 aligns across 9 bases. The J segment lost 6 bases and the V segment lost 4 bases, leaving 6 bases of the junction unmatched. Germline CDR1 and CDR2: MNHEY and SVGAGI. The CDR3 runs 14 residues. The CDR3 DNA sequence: TGTGCCAGCAGTTTGACACAGGGGGCCGCTGAAGCTTTCTTT. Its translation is CASSLTQGAAEAFF.

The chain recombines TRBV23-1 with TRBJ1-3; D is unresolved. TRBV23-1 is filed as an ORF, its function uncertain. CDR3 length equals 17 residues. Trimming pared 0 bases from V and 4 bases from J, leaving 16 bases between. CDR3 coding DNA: TGCGCCAGCAGTCAATCGGTGGGCCAGCACTTGGGAAACACCATATATTTT. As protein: CASSQSVGQHLGNTIYF.

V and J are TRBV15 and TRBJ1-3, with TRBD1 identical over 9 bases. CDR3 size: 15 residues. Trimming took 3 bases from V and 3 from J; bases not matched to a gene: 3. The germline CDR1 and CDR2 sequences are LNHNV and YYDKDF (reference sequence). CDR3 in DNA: TGTGCCACCAGCAGGGACAGGGGCAATGGAAACACCATATATTTT. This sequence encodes CATSRDRGNGNTIYF.

Written as DNA, the CDR3 is TGTGCCAGCAGCTTAGAGGCAGGGGAGACTGAAGCTTTCTTT. Encoded protein: CASSLEAGETEAFF. V and J are TRBV11-2 and TRBJ1-1; tentatively, D is TRBD1 (6 bases). The CDR3 covers 14 residues. V was trimmed by 0 bases and J by 5 bases, leaving 10 bases between them. The germline V gene encodes CDR1 SGHAT and CDR2 FQNNGV.

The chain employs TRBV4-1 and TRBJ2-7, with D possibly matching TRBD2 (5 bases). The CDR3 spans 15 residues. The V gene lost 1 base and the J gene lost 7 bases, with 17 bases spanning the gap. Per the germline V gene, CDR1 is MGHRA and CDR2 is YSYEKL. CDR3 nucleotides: TGCGCCAGCAGCCAAGCCCAGACTAATACGGGGGAGCAGTACTTC. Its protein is CASSQAQTNTGEQYF.

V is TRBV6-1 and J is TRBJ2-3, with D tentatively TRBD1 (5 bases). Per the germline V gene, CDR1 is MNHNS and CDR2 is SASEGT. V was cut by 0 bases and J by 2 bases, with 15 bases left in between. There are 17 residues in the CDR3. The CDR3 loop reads CASSEAAGPMPTDTQYF. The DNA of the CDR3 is TGTGCCAGCAGTGAAGCTGCAGGGCCAATGCCCACAGATACGCAGTATTTT.

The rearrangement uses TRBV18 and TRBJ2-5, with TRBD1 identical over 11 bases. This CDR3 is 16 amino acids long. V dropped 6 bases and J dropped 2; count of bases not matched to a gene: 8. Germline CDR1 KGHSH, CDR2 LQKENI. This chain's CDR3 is CASSRRTGGEQETQYF. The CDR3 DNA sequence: TGTGCCAGCTCCCGCCGGACAGGGGGCGAACAAGAGACCCAGTACTTC.

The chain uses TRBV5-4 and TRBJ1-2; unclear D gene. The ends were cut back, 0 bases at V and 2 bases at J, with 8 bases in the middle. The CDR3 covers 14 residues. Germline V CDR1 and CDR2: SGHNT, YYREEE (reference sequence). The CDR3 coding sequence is TGTGCCAGCAGCTTGGGGGCAGGAAACTATGGCTACACCTTC. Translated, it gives CASSLGAGNYGYTF.

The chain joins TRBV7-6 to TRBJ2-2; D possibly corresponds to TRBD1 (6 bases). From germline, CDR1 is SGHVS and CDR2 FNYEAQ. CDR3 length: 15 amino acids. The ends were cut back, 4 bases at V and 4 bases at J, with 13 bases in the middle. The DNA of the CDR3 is TGTGCCAGCAGCTCTCTGGACAGTCTCACCGGGGAGCTGTTTTTT. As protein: CASSSLDSLTGELFF.

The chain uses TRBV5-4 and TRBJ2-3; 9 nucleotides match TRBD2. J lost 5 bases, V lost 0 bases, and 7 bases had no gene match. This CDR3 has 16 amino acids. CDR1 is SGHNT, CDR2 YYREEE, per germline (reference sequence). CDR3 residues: CASSLGGGGAGDTQYF. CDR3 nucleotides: TGTGCCAGCAGCTTGGGGGGCGGGGGGGCGGGAGATACGCAGTATTTT.

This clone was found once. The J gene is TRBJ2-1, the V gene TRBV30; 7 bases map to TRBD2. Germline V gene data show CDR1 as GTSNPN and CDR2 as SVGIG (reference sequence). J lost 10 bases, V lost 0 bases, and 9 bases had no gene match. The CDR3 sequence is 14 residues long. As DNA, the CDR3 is TGTGCCTGGAGTGTTCGACTAGCCAGCAACGAGCAGTTCTTC. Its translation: CAWSVRLASNEQFF.

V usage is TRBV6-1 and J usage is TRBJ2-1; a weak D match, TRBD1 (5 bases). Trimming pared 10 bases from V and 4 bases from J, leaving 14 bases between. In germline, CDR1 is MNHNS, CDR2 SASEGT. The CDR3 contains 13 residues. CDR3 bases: TGTGCCACCCCCTCGCAGGGATACAATGAGCAGTTCTTC. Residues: CATPSQGYNEQFF.

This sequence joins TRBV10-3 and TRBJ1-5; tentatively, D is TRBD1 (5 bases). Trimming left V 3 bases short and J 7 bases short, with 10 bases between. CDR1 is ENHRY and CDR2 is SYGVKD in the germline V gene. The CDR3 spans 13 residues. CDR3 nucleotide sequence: TGTGCCATCAGTGAAGGGGTCGGGCAGCCCCAGCATTTT. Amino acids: CAISEGVGQPQHF.

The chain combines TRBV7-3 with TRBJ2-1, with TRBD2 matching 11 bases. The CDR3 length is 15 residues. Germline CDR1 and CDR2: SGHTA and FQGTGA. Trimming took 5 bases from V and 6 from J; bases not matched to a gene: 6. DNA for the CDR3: TGTGCCAGCAGCGCTCTAGCGGGAGGTGGCAATGAGCAGTTCTTC. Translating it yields CASSALAGGGNEQFF.

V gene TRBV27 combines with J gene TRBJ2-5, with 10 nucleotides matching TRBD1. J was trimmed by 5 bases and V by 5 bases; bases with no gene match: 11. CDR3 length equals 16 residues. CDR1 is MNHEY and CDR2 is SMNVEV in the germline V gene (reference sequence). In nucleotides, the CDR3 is TGTGCCAGCAGTGAAGGGACAGGGGTGGGGAGGGAGACCCAGTACTTC. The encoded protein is CASSEGTGVGRETQYF.

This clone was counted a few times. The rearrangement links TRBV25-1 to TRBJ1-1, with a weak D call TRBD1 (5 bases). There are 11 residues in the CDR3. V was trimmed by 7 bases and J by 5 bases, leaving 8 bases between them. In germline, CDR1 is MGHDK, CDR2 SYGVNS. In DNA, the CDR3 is TGTGCCAGCACGGGGGGAACTGAAGCTTTCTTT. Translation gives CASTGGTEAFF.

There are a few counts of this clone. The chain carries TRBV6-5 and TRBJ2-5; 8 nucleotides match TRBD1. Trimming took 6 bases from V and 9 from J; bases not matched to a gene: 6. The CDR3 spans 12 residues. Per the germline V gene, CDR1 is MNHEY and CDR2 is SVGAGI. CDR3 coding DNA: TGTGCCAGCAGGACAGGGGATAGGGCCCAGTACTTC. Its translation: CASRTGDRAQYF.

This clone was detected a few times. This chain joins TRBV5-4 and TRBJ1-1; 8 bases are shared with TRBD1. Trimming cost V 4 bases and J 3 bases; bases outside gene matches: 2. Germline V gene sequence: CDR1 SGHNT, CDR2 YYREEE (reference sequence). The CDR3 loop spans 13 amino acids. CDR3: CASSPTGDTEAFF. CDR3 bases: TGTGCCAGCAGCCCGACAGGGGACACTGAAGCTTTCTTT.

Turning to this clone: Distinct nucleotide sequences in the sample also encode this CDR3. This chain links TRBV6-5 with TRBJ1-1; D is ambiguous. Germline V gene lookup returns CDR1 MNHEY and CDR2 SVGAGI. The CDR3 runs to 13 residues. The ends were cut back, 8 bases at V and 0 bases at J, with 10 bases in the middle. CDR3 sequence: CASSETVNTEAFF. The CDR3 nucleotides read TGTGCCAGCTCCGAAACGGTGAACACTGAAGCTTTCTTT.